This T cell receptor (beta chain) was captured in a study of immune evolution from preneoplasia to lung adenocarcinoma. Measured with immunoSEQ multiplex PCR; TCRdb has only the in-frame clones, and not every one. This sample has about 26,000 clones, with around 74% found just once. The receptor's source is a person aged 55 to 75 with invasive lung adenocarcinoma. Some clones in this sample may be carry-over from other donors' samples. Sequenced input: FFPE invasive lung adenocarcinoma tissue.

The CDR3 DNA reads TGTGCCAGCACCCGGGGACAGTCGTACGAGCAGTACTTC. This codes for CASTRGQSYEQYF. V usage is TRBV2 and J usage is TRBJ2-7, with TRBD1 identical over 7 bases. Germline CDR1 reads SNHLY; CDR2 reads FYNNEI. V trimming: 7 bases; J trimming: 4 bases; junction bases outside the gene matches: 7. The CDR3 is made up of 13 amino acids.